This paragraph covers one TCR beta chain sequence. Its antigen is currently unknown. The source of the sample is a study of long-term antiretroviral therapy in people with HIV. Study-wide results and limits: The data indicate that diversity increased after ART but remained below transplant donor controls.

CDR3 length equals 12 residues. Trimming removed 5 bases from V and 0 bases from J, with 4 bases in between. Germline loops: CDR1 PRHDT, CDR2 FYEKMQ (reference sequence). Running of the v3.0 immunoSEQ assay took place at survey level. Each sample aimed for roughly 40,000-50,000 sequenced T-cell genomes. The repertoire was sequenced with immunoSEQ multiplex PCR; TCRdb's copy has only in-frame clones and lacks some. This sample has tens of thousands of clones, with about 80% found just once. The input for sequencing was unsorted PBMCs, taken 0.3 years after starting antiretroviral therapy. The chain joins TRBV13 to TRBJ1-2; D is unclear. The clonotype was recovered from a man aged 40-49 years with HIV. DNA for the CDR3: TGTGCCAGCAGCCCAACTAACTATGGCTACACCTTC. The encoded protein is CASSPTNYGYTF.